This TCR beta chain comes out of a study of blood T cells in healthy people across ages. The V end lost 8 bases, the J end lost 5 bases, and 10 bases lay between the germline ends. CDR1 is MNHEY, CDR2 SVGEGT, per germline. This CDR3 is 12 amino acids long. PCR was performed a second time for roughly 7 to 11 cycles using a sample-barcoded 5' primer and a J-beta primer mix. Using its own MiXCR run on the 5' RACE reads, TCRdb lists one record per CDR3 protein. The sample records over 1,200,000 distinct CDR3 sequences, approximately 60% being singletons. The TCR originated in a man between 18 and 29 years old in good health. The chain is built from TRBV6-2 or TRBV6-3 and TRBJ1-5; D is unclear. Specimen: blood. The CDR3 spells CASGRAYQPQHF. The CDR3 DNA sequence: TGTGCCAGCGGTAGGGCCTATCAGCCCCAGCATTTT.